This T cell receptor beta chain is from a study of CD8+CD57+ T cells in acquired aplastic anemia. Overall study: The average for DNA from sorted CD4+ and CD8+ cells was roughly 3 ug.

This clonotype was counted many times. The antigen is unknown. Germline CDR1 is DFQATT and CDR2 is SNEGSKA (reference sequence). The CDR3 totals 13 residues. Profiles of TCR beta VDJ and CDR3 were generated from a genomic DNA template. Using its own MiXCR run on the reads, TCRdb lists one record per CDR3 protein. The sample lists roughly 240,000 distinct CDR3 sequences; approximately 45% were seen once. Whoever was chosen for sequencing had shown CD8+CD57+ cell expansion by flow cytometry. None of the patients had been given any therapy when their blood was sampled. General observations from the study: The same twenty-nine CD8+ CDR3 sequences occurred in patients and in controls.

Material: sorted CD4+, CD8+, or CD8+CD57+ T cells (not recorded which) from PBMCs. The rearrangement uses TRBV20-1 and TRBJ2-7, with 7 bases fitting TRBD1. The TCR comes from a human donor with aplastic anemia. CDR3 in amino acids: CSLTDRSSYEQYF. CDR3 nucleotides: TGCAGCCTTACGGACAGGAGCTCCTACGAGCAGTACTTC.